The 26 T cell receptor beta chains below were found in one sample sequenced in a study of T cells in Graves' hyperthyroidism and ophthalmopathy (dated by TCRdb to between 2017 and 2020). Library prep was done by multiplex PCR. TCRdb names Illumina HiSeq 2000 as the instrument used. Amplification of TCR beta CDR3 regions was carried out from RNA transcripts. The TCR CDR3 was subjected to a first round of RT-PCR using the HTBI primer set and the Qiagen OneStep RT-PCR kit. TCRdb ran its own pipeline on the public reads, namely fastp trimming at Q25 and MiXCR clone calling, and kept in-frame beta chains. Each entry merges the rows of one CDR3 protein and shows their most common DNA and genes. The sample profile shows hundreds of thousands of distinct CDR3 sequences; 15% to 20% of them were found once. The ten largest clonotypes hold roughly 3% of the sample. Sequenced: blood. These receptors originate from a woman between 35 and 50 years old with Graves' ophthalmopathy.

This clonotype was found a few times. This chain connects TRBV6-1 to TRBJ1-1, with TRBD1 as a possible D gene (5 bases). V was shortened by 6 bases and J by 1 base, with 15 bases between the two germline ends. This CDR3 is 15 amino acids long. Germline CDR1 is MNHNS and CDR2 is SASEGT. This CDR3 reads CASRGLTAQNTEAFF. The CDR3 DNA reads TGTGCCAGCAGGGGACTGACAGCACAGAACACTGAAGCTTTCTTT.

This clonotype was counted many times. The V gene is TRBV11-2, the J gene TRBJ2-3, with D possibly being TRBD1 (6 bases). CDR3 size: 15 residues. Germline lookup yields CDR1 SGHAT and CDR2 FQNNGV. Trimming pared 5 bases from V and 2 bases from J, leaving 14 bases between. The CDR3 DNA reads as TGTGCCAGCAGCCCCAGCCACAGGGACACAGATACGCAGTATTTT. Translated: CASSPSHRDTDTQYF.

V is TRBV28 and J is TRBJ2-7, with TRBD1 matching over 7 bases. The CDR3 is 14 amino acids. J gave up 3 bases and V 3 bases, and 5 bases lay outside the gene matches. Germline CDR1 reads MDHEN; CDR2 reads SYDVKM. CDR3 in DNA: TGTGCCAGCAGTTTGGGCCACAGGGGCTACGAGCAGTACTTC. Translating gives CASSLGHRGYEQYF.

This clonotype was seen many times. The chain combines TRBV2 with TRBJ1-5; 7 bases match TRBD1. The CDR3 is 14 amino acids. The ends lost 6 bases at V and 7 bases at J; junction bases unmatched: 9. The germline CDR1 and CDR2 sequences are SNHLY and FYNNEI. DNA of the CDR3: TGTGCCAGCAGCGAAACAGGGGTCTGGCAGCCCCAGCATTTT. Protein: CASSETGVWQPQHF.

This clonotype was recorded many times. The V and J genes are TRBV12-3 or TRBV12-4 and TRBJ1-6; D perhaps matches TRBD1 (5 bases). The CDR3 spans 14 residues. V lost 6 bases, J lost 6 bases, and 12 bases lay in between. CDR3 residues: CASSPGGTNSPLHF. DNA of the CDR3: TGTGCCAGCAGCCCGGGAGGGACTAATTCACCCCTCCACTTT.

This clonotype has at least ten counts. The V and J genes are TRBV5-5 and TRBJ1-5, with D unclear. Germline CDR1 reads SGHKS; CDR2 reads YYEKEE (reference sequence). CDR3 length: 12 residues. Trimming shortened V by 2 bases and J by 6 bases, and 6 bases separated the two germline ends. The CDR3 nucleotides are TGTGCCAGCAGCTTCGTTGGTCAGCCCCAGCATTTT. The encoded protein is CASSFVGQPQHF.

This clonotype has ten or more counts. This sequence joins TRBV12-5 and TRBJ2-1, with D unresolved. Germline V gene lookup returns CDR1 LGHNT and CDR2 FRNRAP. The V gene lost 7 bases and the J gene lost 8 bases, with 18 bases spanning the gap. The CDR3 loop spans 14 amino acids. CDR3 sequence: CASAHALGWDEQFF. CDR3 coding DNA: TGTGCTAGTGCCCATGCCTTGGGGTGGGATGAGCAGTTCTTC.

The chain employs TRBV2 and TRBJ1-4; possible D gene TRBD1, 6 bases. The CDR3 totals 14 residues. Germline values: CDR1 SNHLY, CDR2 FYNNEI. Trimming took off 4 bases at V and 8 bases at J, with 14 bases between the two ends. The CDR3 DNA reads as TGTGCCAGCAGTGTCCTACAGGGCGGCGAAAAACTGTTTTTT. Protein sequence: CASSVLQGGEKLFF.

This clonotype was found a few times. This chain uses TRBV12-3 or TRBV12-4 with TRBJ1-2, with 12 bases aligning to TRBD1. The V and J ends lost 6 bases and 8 bases, in that order; junction bases with no gene match: 7. The CDR3 consists of 14 residues. CDR3 bases: TGTGCCAGCAGCCGGGACAGGGGGCGTCGGGGCTACACCTTC. Its translation is CASSRDRGRRGYTF.

As for this clonotype: A junction boundary mismatches the germline segment, possibly from a read error. This chain links TRBV10-2 with TRBJ1-4; 7 bases agree with TRBD1. Germline lookup yields CDR1 WSHSY and CDR2 SAAADI. The CDR3 loop spans 14 amino acids. For the CDR3, the DNA is TGCGCCAGCAGTGCACAGGGGACGAATGAAAAGCTGTTTTTT. It codes for CASSAQGTNEKLFF.

The rearrangement uses TRBV5-8 and TRBJ2-7, with 7 positions matching TRBD1. The junction had 9 bases not matched to a gene; V was cut back by 2 bases and J by 4 bases. The germline gives CDR1 SGHTS, CDR2 YDEGEE. The CDR3 consists of 15 residues. In DNA, the CDR3 is TGTGCCAGCAGCTTTTTGGTAGGGGGCTGGTACGAGCAGTACTTC. Protein product: CASSFLVGGWYEQYF.

The chain uses TRBV28 and TRBJ2-6, with D tentatively TRBD2 (5 bases). The CDR3 contains 18 residues. V was shortened by 3 bases and J by 1 base, with 16 bases between the two germline ends. Germline CDR1 is MDHEN and CDR2 is SYDVKM. This CDR3 is CASSFSGLPPSGANVLTF. The CDR3, as DNA: TGTGCCAGCAGTTTTTCGGGGTTGCCCCCTTCTGGGGCCAACGTCCTGACTTTC.

This clonotype was counted only a few times. The chain links TRBV19 to TRBJ1-3; 7 positions match TRBD1. This CDR3 region has 17 residues. Germline CDR1 is LNHDA and CDR2 is SQIVND (reference sequence). Trimming cost V 3 bases and J 3 bases; bases outside gene matches: 11. The CDR3 is CASSIRHTGAVGNTIYF. The CDR3 region has the DNA TGTGCCAGTAGTATCCGACACACAGGGGCAGTTGGAAACACCATATATTTT.

The sample holds many counts of this clonotype. V is TRBV2 and J is TRBJ2-1; 8 nucleotides line up with TRBD2. Germline V gene lookup returns CDR1 SNHLY and CDR2 FYNNEI. The CDR3 extends over 15 amino acids. V shed 4 bases and J 2 bases; nucleotides not matched to a gene: 4. The CDR3 region has the DNA TGTGCCAGCAGTGCGGGACTAGTAACCTACAATGAGCAGTTCTTC. It specifies CASSAGLVTYNEQFF.

This clonotype was counted at least ten times. This sequence joins TRBV3-1 and TRBJ1-2; D not resolved. Per the germline V gene, CDR1 is LGHDT and CDR2 is YNNKEL (reference sequence). The CDR3 is 11 amino acids. V was cut by 4 bases and J by 7 bases, with 7 bases left in between. Here the CDR3 reads CASSPGGGYTF. In nucleotides, the CDR3 is TGTGCCAGCAGCCCAGGTGGTGGCTACACCTTC. Based on the CDR3 plus reference TRBV3-1 and TRBJ1-2, the full variable domain is DTAVSQTPKYLVTQMGNDKSIKCEQNLGHDTMYWYKQDSKKFLKIMFSYNNKELIINETVPNRFSPKSPDKAHLNLHINSLELGDSAVYFCASSPGGGYTFGSGTRLTVV.

The rearrangement uses TRBV5-1 and TRBJ1-4; a weak D match, TRBD1 (5 bases). V was clipped by 3 bases and J by 4 bases, with 10 bases between them. CDR3 length equals 14 residues. Germline V CDR1 and CDR2: SGHRS, YFSETQ. The CDR3 is CASSWDGFNEKLFF. DNA of the CDR3: TGCGCCAGCAGCTGGGACGGATTTAATGAAAAACTGTTTTTT.

This clonotype was seen ten or more times. The V call is TRBV18, the J call TRBJ2-5; D gene unclear. Between the trimmed V and J ends, which lost 6 bases and 1 base, there was a span of 15 bases. The CDR3 extends over 15 amino acids. Germline-derived CDR1 and CDR2 are KGHSH and LQKENI. The CDR3 region is CASSLFDTGQETQYF. For the CDR3, the DNA is TGTGCCAGCTCCCTCTTCGATACCGGCCAAGAGACCCAGTACTTC.

A remark on this clonotype: Being one base from a much bigger clone, this may be a read error. The V and J genes are TRBV18 and TRBJ2-1; 7 bases match TRBD2. The CDR3 consists of 15 residues. Germline lookup yields CDR1 KGHSH and CDR2 LQKENI. CDR3 bases: TGTGCCAGCTCACCCGGCGGGAGAGACTACAGTGAGCAGTTCTTC. Protein product: CASSPGGRDYSEQFF.

The table lists this clonotype with many counts. The chain employs TRBV28 and TRBJ1-6; D might be TRBD1 (5 bases). The CDR3 covers 15 residues. Trimming shortened V by 7 bases and J by 4 bases, and 14 bases separated the two germline ends. CDR1 and CDR2 (germline): MDHEN, SYDVKM. In nucleotides, the CDR3 is TGTGCCAGCACCGGGACGGAGAGTTATAATTCACCCCTCCACTTT. It yields the protein CASTGTESYNSPLHF.

This clonotype was counted between two and nine times. V gene TRBV5-6 combines with J gene TRBJ1-5, with 7 positions matching TRBD1. Germline V lookup: CDR1 SGHDT, CDR2 YYEEEE. This CDR3 comprises 15 residues. V lost 3 bases to trimming and J lost 12 bases; unmatched junction nucleotides: 15. The CDR3 loop is CASSSLQGPQGRQHF. The CDR3 DNA reads as TGTGCCAGCAGCTCCTTACAGGGGCCCCAGGGACGCCAGCATTTT.

The chain has TRBV6-1 and TRBJ1-4; possibly TRBD1 for D (6 bases). The V and J ends lost 6 bases and 8 bases respectively, with 16 bases between them. This CDR3 has 14 residues. Germline V gene data show CDR1 as MNHNS and CDR2 as SASEGT. The CDR3 DNA follows: TGTGCCAGCAGACTGGACAGATTACAAGAAAAACTGTTTTTT. Protein: CASRLDRLQEKLFF.

This clonotype has at least ten counts. The CDR3 DNA is TGTGCCAGCCTTAGGGAGGAGTTGGGGACTGAAGCTTTCTTT. Translation: CASLREELGTEAFF. V usage is TRBV2 and J usage is TRBJ1-1; D unresolved. V lost 8 bases to trimming and J lost 5 bases, with 18 bases between them. The CDR3 spans 14 residues. Per the germline V gene, CDR1 is SNHLY and CDR2 is FYNNEI.

There are many counts of this clonotype. The chain uses TRBV20-1 and TRBJ1-1; a possible D gene is TRBD1 (5 bases). Trimming cost V 6 bases and J 1 base, with 12 bases left between them. The CDR3 sequence is 13 residues long. Germline CDR1 reads DFQATT; CDR2 reads SNEGSKA (reference sequence). As DNA, the CDR3 is TGCAGTGCAGAGAGGACACAGAACACTGAAGCTTTCTTT. Its translation: CSAERTQNTEAFF.

The table lists this clonotype with many counts. The genes are TRBV5-5 and TRBJ1-5; 8 bases match TRBD1. Germline-derived CDR1 and CDR2 are SGHKS and YYEKEE (reference sequence). The CDR3 sequence is 16 residues long. Losses at the gene ends were 0 bases for V and 2 bases for J; bases not matched to a gene: 4. The CDR3 region is CASSLGTGNRNQPQHF. In DNA, the CDR3 is TGTGCCAGCAGCTTGGGGACAGGGAATCGCAATCAGCCCCAGCATTTT.

This clonotype has just a few counts. The genes are TRBV28 and TRBJ1-5; no clear D gene. The CDR3 is 12 residues long. V lost 8 bases to trimming and J lost 9 bases, with 14 bases between them. Per the germline V gene, CDR1 is MDHEN and CDR2 is SYDVKM. CDR3 protein: CASGSAHGPQHF. CDR3 nucleotides: TGTGCCAGCGGGTCAGCCCATGGGCCCCAGCATTTT.

This clonotype has just a few counts. V and J are TRBV10-2 and TRBJ1-6; D call uncertain. This CDR3 contains 15 residues. Trimming pared 2 bases from V and 10 bases from J, leaving 15 bases between. Germline V CDR1 and CDR2: WSHSY, SAAADI. CDR3 residues: CASSENSGSQSPLHF. CDR3 nucleotides: TGCGCCAGCAGTGAGAATTCGGGGTCCCAATCACCCCTCCACTTT.